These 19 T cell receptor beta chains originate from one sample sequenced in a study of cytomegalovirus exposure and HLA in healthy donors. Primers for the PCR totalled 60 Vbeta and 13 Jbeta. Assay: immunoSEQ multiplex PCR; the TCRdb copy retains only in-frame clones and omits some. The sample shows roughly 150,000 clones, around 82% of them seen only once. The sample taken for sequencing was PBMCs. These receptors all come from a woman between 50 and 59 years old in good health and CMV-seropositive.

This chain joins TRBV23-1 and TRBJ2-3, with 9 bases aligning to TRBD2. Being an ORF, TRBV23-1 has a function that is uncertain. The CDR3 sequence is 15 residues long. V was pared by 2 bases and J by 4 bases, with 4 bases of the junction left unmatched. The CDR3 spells CASSQRRGGSDTQYF. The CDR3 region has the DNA TGCGCCAGCAGTCAACGGCGGGGGGGTTCAGATACGCAGTATTTT.

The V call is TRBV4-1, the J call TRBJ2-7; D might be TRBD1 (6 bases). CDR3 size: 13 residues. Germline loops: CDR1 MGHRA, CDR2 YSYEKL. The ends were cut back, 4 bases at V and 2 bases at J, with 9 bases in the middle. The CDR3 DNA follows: TGCGCCAGCAGCCTCCGACAGGCCTACGAGCAGTACTTC. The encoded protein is CASSLRQAYEQYF.

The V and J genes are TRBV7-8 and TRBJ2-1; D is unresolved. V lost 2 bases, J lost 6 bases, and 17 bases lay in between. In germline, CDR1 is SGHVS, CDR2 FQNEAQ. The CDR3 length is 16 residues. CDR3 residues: CASSLSPVGSSNEQFF. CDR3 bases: TGTGCCAGCAGCTTATCACCGGTCGGTTCGAGCAATGAGCAGTTCTTC.

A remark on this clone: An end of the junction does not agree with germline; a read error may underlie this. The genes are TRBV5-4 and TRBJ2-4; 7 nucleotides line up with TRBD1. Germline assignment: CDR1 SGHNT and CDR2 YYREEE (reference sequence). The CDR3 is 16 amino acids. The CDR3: CASGSLERGPGQPLLF. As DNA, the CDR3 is TGTGCCAGCGGATCCTTGGAGAGGGGCCCGGGACAGCCTCTTTTGTTC.

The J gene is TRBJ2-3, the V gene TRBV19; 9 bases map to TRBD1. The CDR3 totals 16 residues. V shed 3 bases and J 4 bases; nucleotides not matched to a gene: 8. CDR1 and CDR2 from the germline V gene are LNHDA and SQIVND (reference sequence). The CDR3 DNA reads TGTGCCAGTAGTATTGAGGGGACAGGGAGGGCAGATACGCAGTATTTT. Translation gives CASSIEGTGRADTQYF. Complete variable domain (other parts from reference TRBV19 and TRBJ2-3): DGGITQSPKYLFRKEGQNVTLSCEQNLNHDAMYWYRQDPGQGLRLIYYSQIVNDFQKGDIAEGYSVSREKKESFPLTVTSAQKNPTAFYLCASSIEGTGRADTQYFGPGTRLTVL.

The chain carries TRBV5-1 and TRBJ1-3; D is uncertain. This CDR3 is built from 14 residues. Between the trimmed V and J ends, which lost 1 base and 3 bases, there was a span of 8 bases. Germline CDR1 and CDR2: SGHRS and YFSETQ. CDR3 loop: CASSLFGGGNTIYF. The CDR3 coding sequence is TGCGCCAGCAGCTTGTTCGGCGGTGGAAACACCATATATTTT. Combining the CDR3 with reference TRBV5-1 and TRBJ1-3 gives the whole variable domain KAGVTQTPRYLIKTRGQQVTLSCSPISGHRSVSWYQQTPGQGLQFLFEYFSETQRNKGNFPGRFSGRQFSNSRSEMNVSTLELGDSALYLCASSLFGGGNTIYFGEGSWLTVV.

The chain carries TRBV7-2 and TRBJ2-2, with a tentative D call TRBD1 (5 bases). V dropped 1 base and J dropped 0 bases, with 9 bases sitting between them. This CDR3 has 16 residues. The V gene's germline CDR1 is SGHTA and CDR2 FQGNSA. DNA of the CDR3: TGTGCCAGCAGCTTAGATTGGGGCGCGAACACCGGGGAGCTGTTTTTT. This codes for CASSLDWGANTGELFF.

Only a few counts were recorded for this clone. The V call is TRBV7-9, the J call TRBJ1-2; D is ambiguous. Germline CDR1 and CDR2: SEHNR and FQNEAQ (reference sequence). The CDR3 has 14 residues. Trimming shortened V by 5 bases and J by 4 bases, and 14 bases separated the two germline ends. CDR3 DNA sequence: TGTGCCAGCAGCCACGCTACTTTAGTCTATGGCTACACCTTC. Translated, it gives CASSHATLVYGYTF.

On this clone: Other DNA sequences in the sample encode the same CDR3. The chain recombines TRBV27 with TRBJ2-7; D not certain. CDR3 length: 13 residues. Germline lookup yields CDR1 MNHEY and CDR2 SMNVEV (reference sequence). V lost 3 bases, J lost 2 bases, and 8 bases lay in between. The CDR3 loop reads CASSLGRTYEQYF. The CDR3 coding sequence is TGTGCCAGCAGTTTGGGCAGGACCTACGAGCAGTACTTC.

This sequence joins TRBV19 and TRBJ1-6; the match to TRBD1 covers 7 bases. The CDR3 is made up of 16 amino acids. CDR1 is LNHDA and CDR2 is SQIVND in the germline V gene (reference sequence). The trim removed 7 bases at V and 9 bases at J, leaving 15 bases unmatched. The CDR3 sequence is CASMPRGTATTSPLHF. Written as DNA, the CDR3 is TGTGCCAGTATGCCTCGGGGGACAGCAACTACTTCACCCCTCCACTTT.

The CDR3 nucleotides read TGTGCCAGCAGCCCGCAGCCTAGCTCCTACAATGAGCAGTTCTTC. It codes for CASSPQPSSYNEQFF. This chain links TRBV9 with TRBJ2-1, with D unresolved. Between the trimmed V and J ends, which lost 4 bases and 0 bases, there was a span of 11 bases. The germline V gene encodes CDR1 SGDLS and CDR2 YYNGEE. This CDR3 is built from 15 residues.

CDR3 nucleotide sequence: TGCGCCAGCAGCGAGTCGGCCGGGAGCACAGATACGCAGTATTTT. It specifies CASSESAGSTDTQYF. This chain links TRBV5-1 with TRBJ2-3; D gene ambiguous. The CDR3 totals 15 residues. Germline loops: CDR1 SGHRS, CDR2 YFSETQ. Trimming removed 4 bases from V and 0 bases from J, with 12 bases in between.

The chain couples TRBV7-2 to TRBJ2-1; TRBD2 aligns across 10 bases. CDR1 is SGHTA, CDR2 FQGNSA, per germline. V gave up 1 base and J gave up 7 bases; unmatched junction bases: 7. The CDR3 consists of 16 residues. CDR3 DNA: TGTGCCAGCAGCTTAGGACGTAGCGGGGGGAATAATGAGCAGTTCTTC. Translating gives CASSLGRSGGNNEQFF.

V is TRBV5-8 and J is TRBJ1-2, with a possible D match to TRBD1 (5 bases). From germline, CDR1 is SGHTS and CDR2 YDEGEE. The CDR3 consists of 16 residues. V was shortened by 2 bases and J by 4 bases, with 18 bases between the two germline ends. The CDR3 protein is CASSFGGTYQGYGYTF. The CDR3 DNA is TGTGCCAGCAGCTTCGGAGGGACCTACCAGGGCTATGGCTACACCTTC.

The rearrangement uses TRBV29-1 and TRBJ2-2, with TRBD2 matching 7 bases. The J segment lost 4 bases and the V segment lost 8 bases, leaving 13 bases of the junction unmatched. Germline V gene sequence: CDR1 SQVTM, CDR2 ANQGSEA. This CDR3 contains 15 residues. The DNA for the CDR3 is TGCAGCTATAGGGTCCAGCGGGGTGGCACCGGGGAGCTGTTTTTT. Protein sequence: CSYRVQRGGTGELFF.

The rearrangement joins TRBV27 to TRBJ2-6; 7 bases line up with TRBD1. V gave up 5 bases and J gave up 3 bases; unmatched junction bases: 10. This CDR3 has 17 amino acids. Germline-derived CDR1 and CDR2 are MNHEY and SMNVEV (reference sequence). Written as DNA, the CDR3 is TGTGCCAGCAGTCTCTACAGGGGTCCCAATGGGGCCAACGTCCTGACTTTC. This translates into CASSLYRGPNGANVLTF.

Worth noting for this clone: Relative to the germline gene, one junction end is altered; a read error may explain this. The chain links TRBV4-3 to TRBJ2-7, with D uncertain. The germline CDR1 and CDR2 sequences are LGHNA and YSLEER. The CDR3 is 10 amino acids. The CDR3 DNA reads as TGCGCCAGCAGCCAAGTGTGGGCTCGCTTC. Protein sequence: CASSQVWARF.

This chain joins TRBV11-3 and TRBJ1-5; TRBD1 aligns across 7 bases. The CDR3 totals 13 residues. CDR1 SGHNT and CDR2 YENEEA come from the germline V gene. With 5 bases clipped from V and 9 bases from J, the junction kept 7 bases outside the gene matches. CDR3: CASSRTGDPPQHF. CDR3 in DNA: TGTGCCAGCAGCCGGACAGGTGATCCGCCCCAGCATTTT.

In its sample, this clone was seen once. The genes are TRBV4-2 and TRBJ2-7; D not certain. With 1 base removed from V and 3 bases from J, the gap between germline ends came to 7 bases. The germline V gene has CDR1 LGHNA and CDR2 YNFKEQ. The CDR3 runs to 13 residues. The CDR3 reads CASSQGANYEQYF. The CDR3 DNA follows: TGTGCCAGCAGCCAAGGGGCGAACTACGAGCAGTACTTC.